The 8 T cell receptor beta chains below all came from one sample that was sequenced in a study of blood T cell repertoires in COVID-19. Using immunoSEQ multiplex PCR, the repertoire was profiled, and TCRdb retains in-frame clones only, with some absent. The sample holds around 300,000 clones, roughly 89% seen once. The sequenced material came from peripheral blood. These receptors were taken from a woman in her thirties with active or convalescent COVID-19.

As DNA, the CDR3 is TGTGCCAGCAGACAAATTGGGGACAGGAGAAATTCACCCCTCCACTTT. Its translation is CASRQIGDRRNSPLHF. The rearrangement joins TRBV25-1 to TRBJ1-6; 8 bases match TRBD1. Per germline, CDR1 MGHDK and CDR2 SYGVNS. CDR3 length equals 16 residues. V gave up 6 bases and J gave up 7 bases; unmatched junction bases: 11.

The chain joins TRBV30 to TRBJ2-3, with 9 bases that match TRBD2. CDR1 is GTSNPN, CDR2 SVGIG, per germline (reference sequence). The CDR3 has 13 residues. V was pared by 4 bases and J by 2 bases, with 1 base of the junction left unmatched. The CDR3 coding sequence is TGTGCCTGGACTAGCGGGGTCACAGATACGCAGTATTTT. Encoded protein: CAWTSGVTDTQYF.

The chain is built from TRBV30 and TRBJ2-6; D is possibly TRBD1 (5 bases). V gave up 3 bases and J gave up 3 bases, with 12 bases separating them. Looked up from germline, CDR1 is GTSNPN and CDR2 is SVGIG (reference sequence). The CDR3 totals 15 residues. This CDR3 reads CAWSSPGLGANVLTF. In DNA, the CDR3 is TGTGCCTGGAGCTCCCCAGGGCTTGGGGCCAACGTCCTGACTTTC.

There are a few counts of this clone. The rearrangement joins TRBV6-6 to TRBJ1-1; D is possibly TRBD1 (5 bases). CDR3 length: 16 residues. Germline CDR1 reads MNHNY; CDR2 reads SVGAGI (reference sequence). V lost 0 bases, J lost 1 base, and 12 bases lay in between. The CDR3: CASSYSEGRGNTEAFF. For the CDR3, the DNA is TGTGCCAGCAGTTACTCGGAGGGGCGGGGGAACACTGAAGCTTTCTTT.

In regard to this clone: This sample also contains other DNA sequences that code for the same CDR3. The J gene is TRBJ1-2, the V gene TRBV28, with D possibly being TRBD1 (6 bases). V was trimmed by 3 bases and J by 4 bases, leaving 9 bases between them. From germline, CDR1 is MDHEN and CDR2 SYDVKM. The CDR3 totals 13 residues. The CDR3 DNA is TGTGCCAGCAGTTTGGACAGAAGCTATGGCTACACCTTC. Its translation is CASSLDRSYGYTF.

V usage is TRBV28 and J usage is TRBJ2-3, with 12 bases lining up with TRBD2. Germline loops: CDR1 MDHEN, CDR2 SYDVKM. V shed 3 bases and J 2 bases; nucleotides not matched to a gene: 9. The CDR3 has 18 residues. The CDR3 region has the DNA TGTGCCAGCAGTTTGAAGCTAGCGGGGGGGCCCGTCACAGATACGCAGTATTTT. Its translation: CASSLKLAGGPVTDTQYF. Full variable domain (remainder filled in from reference TRBV28 and TRBJ2-3): DVKVTQSSRYLVKRTGEKVFLECVQDMDHENMFWYRQDPGLGLRLIYFSYDVKMKEKGDIPEGYSVSREKKERFSLILESASTNQTSMYLCASSLKLAGGPVTDTQYFGPGTRLTVL.

V gene TRBV29-1 combines with J gene TRBJ1-1, with D perhaps TRBD1 (6 bases). V was cut by 1 base and J by 4 bases, with 16 bases left in between. This CDR3 is built from 15 residues. The V gene's germline CDR1 is SQVTM and CDR2 ANQGSEA. The DNA of the CDR3 is TGCAGCGTTGAAGCCCCCACAGGGCCGGGCACTGAAGCTTTCTTT. It translates to CSVEAPTGPGTEAFF.

This chain connects TRBV10-3 to TRBJ1-1, with D tentatively TRBD1 (6 bases). V was pared by 4 bases and J by 1 base, with 13 bases between. Germline-derived CDR1 and CDR2 are ENHRY and SYGVKD. The CDR3 extends over 15 amino acids. In DNA, the CDR3 is TGTGCCATCAGTGCGGCAGGGGCCGGGAACACTGAAGCTTTCTTT. It encodes CAISAAGAGNTEAFF.